This T cell receptor (beta chain) stems from a study of T cell clones after liver transplantation (dated by TCRdb to between 2019 and 2020). Looking at the study overall: ITN030ST, the source of the samples, was a randomized trial that attempted immunosuppression withdrawal within 2 years of liver transplantation. Donor-reactive T cell clones were identified by TCRbeta sequencing after a pre-transplant mixed lymphocyte reaction and then tracked in post-transplant blood. As an antigen-independent comparator for the donor-reactive sequences, third party-reactive TCRbeta sequences from pre-transplant MLRs were identified as well. Of the eight recipients, a few were HCV-positive, while the remaining recipients had been transplanted for non-autoimmune, non-viral indications. No induction therapy was given to the subjects, and standard immunosuppression was administered until randomization at 12-24 months post-transplant. Tolerance meant complete immunosuppression withdrawal for at least one year without liver enzymes rising beyond twice the upper limit of normal. Blood samples were collected pre-transplant, then pre-randomization ahead of withdrawal, and finally post-randomization once withdrawal had either been completed or failed. A cohort of 8 liver transplant recipients was studied, of whom 3 were classified as tolerant and 5 as non-tolerant.

High-throughput TCRbeta CDR3 sequencing of frozen genomic DNA was performed by immunoSEQ, with PCR amplification, mapping, bias correction and internal controls included. On the study's bioinformatics: Only productive rearrangements were retained, with each unique TCRbeta sequence defined by its CDR3 nucleotide sequence together with its V and J gene. For classification of a sequence as donor-reactive, at least 5-fold expansion in CFSE-low cells relative to unstimulated pre-transplant cells and a frequency of at least 0.01% were required. To ensure at least 90% detection power, minimum frequency thresholds were set for each subject based on that subject's lowest-template unstimulated sample. Jensen-Shannon divergence between the top 1000 TCRbeta sequences post-transplant and pre-transplant was used to measure repertoire turnover. Two-sided Fisher's exact tests were used to test for changes in how often donor-reactive sequences were detected. TCRdb took over this immuneACCESS table, retaining in-frame rearrangements with V and J assigned. Such tables are incomplete; in checked studies, under half of the missing clones stem from an unresolved V gene, and the remainder is unexplained. That table is the source of V, J and clone size, and D and trimming were worked out from the DNA. The sample table holds tens of thousands of clones, of which roughly 70% were seen once. About 9.7% of the sample is held by the ten biggest clonotypes.

Of note for this clone: No antigen is known for it. Nothing much larger sits one base from this clone, and base qualities are not available.

Unstimulated PBMCs, after thawing, were stained for CD3, CD4 and CD8 and then FACS-sorted into CD3+CD4+ and CD3+CD8+ populations. All 8 studied subjects were randomized to immunosuppression withdrawal. The Qiagen DNeasy Blood and Tissue Kit was used to isolate genomic DNA. The study at large found these results: In 5 of 8 subjects, circulating donor-reactive CD4 TCRbeta sequences decreased significantly after transplant, regardless of tolerance or HCV status. Low numbers of available donor cells limited the measurable donor-reactive repertoire in a couple of subjects. Because no allograft tissue specimens were available, donor-reactive T cells may have migrated into the graft instead of being deleted. When repertoire turnover was taken into account, detection of donor-reactive sequences was significantly reduced in 7 of 8 subjects for CD4 and in 8 of 8 subjects for CD8. The decline in donor-reactive sequences exceeded the decline in third party-reactive sequences, suggesting partial antigen-specific deletion that was unrelated to withdrawal success. Conclusions were preliminary, limited by small, heterogeneous patient numbers and non-standardized post-transplant time points.

Sequencing was performed on CD4+ T cells from blood, taken at the 22-month timepoint. The clonotype was recovered from a human patient who received a liver transplant. After a transplant, not all T cells may be the patient's own; some may come from the graft donor.

Here is the DNA: TGTGCCAGCAGCTTGGCGGGACAGCAAGGAAACACCATATATTTT. This is translated as CASSLAGQQGNTIYF. The chain links TRBV5-4 with TRBJ1-3; 7 bases in between match TRBD1. From the cysteine up to the phenylalanine, the CDR3 has a length of 15 residues. Just CDR3 DNA is preserved here, 45 bases in frame from base 1. V loses 0 bases at its end and J loses 4 bases; junction bases beyond the gene matches: 4. From a lookup of the germline V gene (reference sequence), CDR1 and CDR2 are SGHNT and YYREEE.